This T cell receptor beta chain derives from a study of immune evolution from preneoplasia to lung adenocarcinoma. Method: immunoSEQ multiplex PCR; TCRdb's copy keeps in-frame clones and lacks some. The table has about 5,400 clones, around 88% seen once. This clone was seen a single time. The CDR3 consists of 12 residues. The germline gives CDR1 KGHSH, CDR2 LQKENI. Trimming left V 4 bases short and J 8 bases short, with 11 bases between. The sequenced sample was FFPE invasive lung adenocarcinoma tissue. The chain employs TRBV18 and TRBJ1-2, with D unclear. This clonotype originated in a person aged 50-70 years with lung adenocarcinoma. DNA of the CDR3: TGTGCCAGCTCACGTGAGAATCGGGGCTACACCTTC. This sequence encodes CASSRENRGYTF.